The 18 T cell receptor beta chains below come from one sample, sequenced in a study of T cell responses to AZD1222 COVID-19 vaccine. The table came from immunoSEQ multiplex PCR; TCRdb's copy has only in-frame clones and leaves some out. The sample consists of about 150,000 clones, around 90% of them appearing once. The material was peripheral blood, obtained on day 0 of AZD1222 vaccination. Every receptor here comes from an adult in good health.

The gene calls are TRBV2 and TRBJ1-1, with D maybe TRBD1 (5 bases). V lost 4 bases to trimming and J lost 8 bases, with 8 bases between them. Germline assignment: CDR1 SNHLY and CDR2 FYNNEI. The CDR3 is 11 amino acids. The chain's CDR3 is CASSGGREAFF. The CDR3 bases are TGTGCCAGCAGTGGGGGGAGGGAAGCTTTCTTT.

The chain couples TRBV7-9 to TRBJ2-3; D is possibly TRBD1 or TRBD2 (5 bases each). Per the germline V gene, CDR1 is SEHNR and CDR2 is FQNEAQ (reference sequence). Deletions cut 8 bases from V and 2 bases from J, with 17 bases between. The CDR3 is made up of 15 amino acids. This CDR3 reads CASRRSGTLTDTQYF. The CDR3 DNA reads TGTGCCAGCCGACGCTCAGGGACCCTCACAGATACGCAGTATTTT.

The chain links TRBV24-1 to TRBJ2-7; D is perhaps TRBD2 (6 bases). Per the germline V gene, CDR1 is KGHDR and CDR2 is SFDVKD. The CDR3 consists of 13 residues. Trimming removed 7 bases from V and 0 bases from J, with 9 bases in between. Here the CDR3 reads CATRGGTSYEQYF. DNA for the CDR3: TGTGCCACCAGGGGCGGGACCTCCTACGAGCAGTACTTC.

The CDR3 DNA reads as TGTGCCTGGAGTGCGGGAGGCACTGAAGCTTTCTTT. Its translation: CAWSAGGTEAFF. The rearrangement joins TRBV30 to TRBJ1-1; D is undetermined. The CDR3 extends over 12 amino acids. The germline gives CDR1 GTSNPN, CDR2 SVGIG (reference sequence). Trimming left V 1 base short and J 4 bases short, with 7 bases between.

V gene TRBV18 combines with J gene TRBJ2-7; 7 nucleotides agree with TRBD2. The V gene end was trimmed by 2 bases and the J gene end by 1 base; junction bases not matched to a gene: 5. Germline CDR1 reads KGHSH; CDR2 reads LQKENI. The CDR3 is made up of 15 amino acids. The CDR3 nucleotides are TGTGCCAGCTCACCAAATGGGCGGGAGTCCTACGAGCAGTACTTC. The encoded protein is CASSPNGRESYEQYF.

The rearrangement links TRBV6-2 or TRBV6-3 to TRBJ2-1; D unresolved. Deletions cut 2 bases from V and 7 bases from J, with 9 bases between. CDR1 and CDR2 (germline): MNHEY, SVGEGT. This CDR3 region has 13 residues. The CDR3 region has the DNA TGTGCCAGCAGTTACGTAATGGCGAATGAGCAGTTCTTC. This translates into CASSYVMANEQFF.

The V gene is TRBV11-2, the J gene TRBJ1-1, with D uncertain. Germline V lookup: CDR1 SGHAT, CDR2 FQNNGV. Trimming took 4 bases from V and 8 from J, leaving 14 bases between them. This CDR3 contains 13 residues. CDR3 amino acids: CASSSALNQEAFF. The CDR3 DNA sequence: TGTGCCAGCAGCTCGGCCCTTAACCAAGAAGCTTTCTTT.

This chain uses TRBV28 with TRBJ1-1, with a possible D match to TRBD1 (6 bases). Germline CDR1 reads MDHEN; CDR2 reads SYDVKM. V shed 6 bases and J shed 3 bases, with 23 bases lying between them. The CDR3 is 17 residues long. This CDR3 reads CASSSWAMAGADTEAFF. The CDR3 bases are TGTGCCAGCAGCTCTTGGGCCATGGCAGGGGCGGACACTGAAGCTTTCTTT.

CDR3 residues: CASSPYGIYSNQPQHF. CDR3 DNA sequence: TGTGCCAGCAGCCCATACGGGATTTATAGCAATCAGCCCCAGCATTTT. This chain uses TRBV28 with TRBJ1-5, with D uncertain. Germline CDR1 and CDR2: MDHEN and SYDVKM. V gave up 6 bases and J gave up 0 bases, with 15 bases separating them. This CDR3 comprises 16 residues.

The chain employs TRBV7-8 and TRBJ1-5; 8 positions agree with TRBD1. This CDR3 is 15 amino acids long. Germline loops: CDR1 SGHVS, CDR2 FQNEAQ. V shed 5 bases and J 3 bases; nucleotides not matched to a gene: 6. CDR3 protein: CASSAQGALNQPQHF. In nucleotides, the CDR3 is TGTGCCAGCAGCGCCCAGGGGGCCCTCAATCAGCCCCAGCATTTT.

The V call is TRBV28, the J call TRBJ2-3; D is possibly TRBD1 (6 bases). V dropped 3 bases and J dropped 0 bases, with 16 bases sitting between them. Looked up from germline, CDR1 is MDHEN and CDR2 is SYDVKM. CDR3 length: 17 residues. DNA for the CDR3: TGTGCCAGCAGTTTTTCCCTCGGGACAACTAGCACAGATACGCAGTATTTT. This sequence encodes CASSFSLGTTSTDTQYF.

In its sample, this clone was seen once. The chain employs TRBV10-3 and TRBJ2-7; possibly TRBD1 for D (5 bases). V lost 3 bases, J lost 3 bases, and 9 bases lay in between. The CDR3 loop spans 13 amino acids. CDR1 ENHRY and CDR2 SYGVKD come from the germline V gene. The CDR3 DNA sequence: TGTGCCATCAGTGAATGGCAGGGCTACGAGCAGTACTTC. Encoded protein: CAISEWQGYEQYF.

This clone was recorded only once. The V gene is TRBV5-1, the J gene TRBJ2-7, with 8 bases identical to TRBD1. The CDR3 extends over 14 amino acids. Germline values: CDR1 SGHRS, CDR2 YFSETQ. V trimming: 3 bases; J trimming: 2 bases; junction bases outside the gene matches: 4. CDR3 in DNA: TGCGCCAGCAGCTCTCCGGGACAGGCCTACGAGCAGTACTTC. Residues: CASSSPGQAYEQYF.

J is TRBJ2-7 and V is TRBV11-2, with a tentative D call TRBD1 (6 bases). The germline V and J ends were trimmed by 5 bases and 3 bases, with 14 bases remaining between them. Germline lookup yields CDR1 SGHAT and CDR2 FQNNGV. This CDR3 has 14 amino acids. CDR3 in amino acids: CASSPDGQYYEQYF. CDR3 bases: TGTGCCAGCAGCCCTGACGGACAGTACTACGAGCAGTACTTC.

V is TRBV9 and J is TRBJ2-1, with 13 bases that match TRBD2. Germline assignment: CDR1 SGDLS and CDR2 YYNGEE. The CDR3 is 19 residues long. V lost 1 base to trimming and J lost 8 bases; unmatched junction nucleotides: 15. CDR3 sequence: CASSVTPLAGGPMGDEQFF. CDR3 sequence (DNA): TGTGCCAGCAGCGTAACCCCACTAGCGGGAGGGCCGATGGGCGATGAGCAGTTCTTC.

Regarding this clone: The sample contains more than one DNA sequence encoding this CDR3. V gene TRBV6-5 combines with J gene TRBJ2-7; 11 positions match TRBD2. The CDR3 covers 15 residues. Trimming cost V 4 bases and J 2 bases; bases outside gene matches: 4. CDR1 is MNHEY and CDR2 is SVGAGI in the germline V gene. Here the CDR3 DNA reads TGTGCCAGCAGTTCCGGGACTAGCGGAACCTACGAGCAGTACTTC. It translates to CASSSGTSGTYEQYF.

This clone was seen just once. The J gene is TRBJ2-1, the V gene TRBV14, with TRBD2 matching 8 bases. The CDR3 covers 16 residues. V trimming: 1 base; J trimming: 0 bases; junction bases outside the gene matches: 2. Germline V CDR1 and CDR2: SGHDN, FVKESK. The CDR3 DNA sequence: TGTGCCAGCAGCCAAGTAGCGGGACGCTCCTACAATGAGCAGTTCTTC. The encoded protein is CASSQVAGRSYNEQFF.

The CDR3 bases are TGCAGTGCTAGTTCCGGGACCAACCACGAGCAGTACTTC. This codes for CSASSGTNHEQYF. This sequence joins TRBV20-1 and TRBJ2-7; the D gene could be TRBD1 or TRBD2 (5 bases each). The CDR3 extends over 13 amino acids. V was shortened by 3 bases and J by 5 bases, with 14 bases between the two germline ends. Per germline, CDR1 DFQATT and CDR2 SNEGSKA (reference sequence).